This T cell receptor (beta chain) was sequenced during a study of pediatric ulcerative colitis. For this clone: Its antigen remains unidentified.

Method: immunoSEQ multiplex PCR; TCRdb's copy keeps in-frame clones and lacks some. The data hold about 64,000 clones, with around 85% observed a single time. Study outcomes and limitations: Total lymphocyte DNA, not sorted subsets, was the template.

The specimen was blood. This sequence was found in a boy aged 5-17 years with severe ulcerative colitis.

The CDR3 is CASSQDEAGIDVLTF. CDR3 bases: TGCGCCAGCAGCCAAGACGAGGCAGGGATTGACGTCCTGACTTTC. This chain connects TRBV4-3 to TRBJ2-6; perhaps TRBD1 as D (5 bases). The CDR3 runs to 15 residues. The germline V gene encodes CDR1 LGHNA and CDR2 YSLEER. Deletions cut 0 bases from V and 11 bases from J, with 14 bases between.